These 2 T cell receptor beta chains originate from one sample sequenced in a study of blood T cell repertoires in COVID-19. TCRdb keeps only in-frame clones here, not all; method: immunoSEQ multiplex PCR. The table records about 92,000 clones, around 85% of them present only once. Input material: peripheral blood. The source is a man at least 80 years old with acute or convalescent COVID-19.

The chain has TRBV3-1 (or the pseudogene TRBV3-2) and TRBJ2-1; 9 bases line up with TRBD1. The trim removed 7 bases at V and 6 bases at J, leaving 10 bases unmatched. CDR1 and CDR2 from the germline V gene are LGHDT and YNNKEL (reference sequence). This CDR3 region has 15 residues. The CDR3 is CASTLWGTGINEQFF. The DNA of the CDR3 is TGTGCCAGCACCCTTTGGGGGACAGGGATCAATGAGCAGTTCTTC.

This rearrangement joins TRBV6-5 to TRBJ2-3; 8 nucleotides line up with TRBD1. The CDR3 runs 14 residues. The trim removed 6 bases at V and 5 bases at J, leaving 7 bases unmatched. The germline gives CDR1 MNHEY, CDR2 SVGAGI. CDR3 DNA: TGTGCCAGCAGACAGACAGGGGTGCAAGATACGCAGTATTTT. Protein sequence: CASRQTGVQDTQYF.